These 27 T cell receptor beta chains were sequenced from one sample in a study of T-cell reconstitution after alpha-beta-depleted transplantation in children. The TCRbeta library was prepared with unique molecular identifiers. TCRdb re-derived calls from the PCR reads in MiXCR, one entry per CDR3 protein. Of 450,000 to 550,000 distinct CDR3 sequences in the sample, around 10% were seen once. Sequenced material: PBMCs, mostly from graft donor cells, taken 180 days after TCRalphabeta/CD19-depleted stem cell transplant. The receptor source for this set is a female patient between 2 and 15 years old who had a stem cell transplant for aplastic anemia, so the T cells may come from the graft donor.

V gene TRBV15 combines with J gene TRBJ2-3; 10 nucleotides align to TRBD2. This CDR3 has 16 amino acids. Germline assignment: CDR1 LNHNV and CDR2 YYDKDF (reference sequence). V trimming: 1 base; J trimming: 4 bases; junction bases outside the gene matches: 5. The CDR3 loop is CATSRGASGSPDTQYF. The CDR3 nucleotides are TGTGCCACCAGCAGAGGGGCTAGCGGGAGCCCAGATACGCAGTATTTT.

There are many counts of this clonotype. The chain joins TRBV20-1 to TRBJ2-7; TRBD2 is a possible D gene (5 bases). Germline V gives CDR1 DFQATT, CDR2 SNEGSKA (reference sequence). V lost 4 bases and J lost 6, with 10 bases in between. The CDR3 contains 11 residues. CDR3 sequence: CSANREGEQYF. CDR3 bases: TGCAGTGCTAACCGCGAGGGCGAGCAGTACTTC.

This clonotype was detected a few times. The genes are TRBV15 and TRBJ2-7; D not certain. The germline V gene has CDR1 LNHNV and CDR2 YYDKDF (reference sequence). The CDR3 totals 11 residues. The germline V and J ends were trimmed by 4 bases and 5 bases, with 6 bases remaining between them. The CDR3 DNA reads as TGTGCCACCAGCACTTTTAACGAGCAGTACTTC. Its protein product is CATSTFNEQYF.

The J gene is TRBJ1-5, the V gene TRBV6-5; D may be TRBD1 (6 bases). With 2 bases removed from V and 2 bases from J, the gap between germline ends came to 10 bases. In germline, CDR1 is MNHEY, CDR2 SVGAGI. There are 15 residues in the CDR3. The CDR3 coding sequence is TGTGCCAGCAGTTACAAAGCAGGGGGCAATCAGCCCCAGCATTTT. This sequence encodes CASSYKAGGNQPQHF.

This clonotype was seen ten or more times. The V and J genes are TRBV7-9 and TRBJ2-1; no reliable D call. The CDR3 is made up of 11 amino acids. The germline gives CDR1 SEHNR, CDR2 FQNEAQ (reference sequence). Trimming stripped 3 bases from V and 15 bases from J, with 12 bases between. This chain's CDR3 is CASSFGLTAFF. In DNA, the CDR3 is TGTGCCAGCAGCTTCGGGCTCACGGCGTTCTTC.

Ten or more counts support this clonotype. The rearrangement uses TRBV12-5 and TRBJ2-1, with D possibly being TRBD2 (5 bases). Germline V gene data show CDR1 as LGHNT and CDR2 as FRNRAP. V lost 7 bases and J lost 2, with 18 bases in between. This CDR3 region has 16 residues. DNA for the CDR3: TGTGCTAGTGTAATGTCGTTAAACGGGACCTACAATGAGCAGTTCTTC. The encoded protein is CASVMSLNGTYNEQFF.

In its sample, this clonotype was seen many times. The V gene is TRBV29-1, the J gene TRBJ2-1; 8 bases line up with TRBD2. Germline values: CDR1 SQVTM, CDR2 ANQGSEA. The CDR3 consists of 15 residues. Trimming took 5 bases from V and 2 from J; bases not matched to a gene: 8. In DNA form, the CDR3 reads TGCAGCGTTTTATTACTAGCGGAGGCCTACAATGAGCAGTTCTTC. The encoded protein is CSVLLLAEAYNEQFF.

This clonotype was counted only a few times. This chain's CDR3 is CASISGTANTEAFF. The CDR3 region has the DNA TGTGCCAGCATCTCCGGGACAGCGAACACTGAAGCTTTCTTT. The chain joins TRBV6-1 to TRBJ1-1, with 7 bases matching TRBD1. There are 14 residues in the CDR3. Per the germline V gene, CDR1 is MNHNS and CDR2 is SASEGT. V shed 7 bases, J shed 1 base, and the junction held 6 bases outside the gene matches.

The rearrangement uses TRBV13 and TRBJ2-1; D possibly corresponds to TRBD1 (5 bases). V lost 5 bases and J 8 bases, leaving 16 bases between the germline ends. CDR3 size: 14 residues. Germline CDR1 is PRHDT and CDR2 is FYEKMQ (reference sequence). The CDR3: CASSPGQPRDEQFF. CDR3 bases: TGTGCCAGCAGCCCCGGACAACCCAGGGATGAGCAGTTCTTC. The whole variable domain, remainder taken from reference TRBV13 and TRBJ2-1, is AAGVIQSPRHLIKEKRETATLKCYPIPRHDTVYWYQQGPGQDPQFLISFYEKMQSDKGSIPDRFSAQQFSDYHSELNMSSLELGDSALYFCASSPGQPRDEQFFGPGTRLTVL.

The chain carries TRBV5-1 and TRBJ2-3; maybe TRBD2 (6 bases). Trimming left V 6 bases short and J 4 bases short, with 15 bases between. Looked up from germline, CDR1 is SGHRS and CDR2 is YFSETQ. The CDR3 is 14 amino acids. The CDR3 DNA reads TGCGCCAGCACCGGGGGTCGCTGGGCAGATACGCAGTATTTT. Translating it yields CASTGGRWADTQYF.

This clonotype was counted between two and nine times. The J gene is TRBJ2-7, the V gene TRBV27, with D possibly TRBD2 on 5 matching bases. The CDR3 length is 13 residues. Germline lookup yields CDR1 MNHEY and CDR2 SMNVEV (reference sequence). V shed 8 bases and J shed 6 bases, with 17 bases lying between them. The chain's CDR3 is CASSNRISGEQYV. CDR3 coding DNA: TGTGCCAGCTCGAACAGAATCAGCGGCGAGCAGTACGTC.

This sequence joins TRBV7-2 and TRBJ2-7, with TRBD1 identical over 10 bases. CDR1 is SGHTA and CDR2 is FQGNSA in the germline V gene. The CDR3 runs 15 residues. V shed 4 bases and J 2 bases; nucleotides not matched to a gene: 5. The CDR3 region has the DNA TGTGCCAGCAGCTACGGACAGGGGGGACCCTACGAGCAGTACGTC. Translation gives CASSYGQGGPYEQYV.

This clonotype was counted a few times. The chain joins TRBV27 to TRBJ1-2; 9 bases line up with TRBD1. Germline CDR1 is MNHEY and CDR2 is SMNVEV (reference sequence). V trimming: 5 bases; J trimming: 5 bases; junction bases outside the gene matches: 12. CDR3 length: 16 amino acids. The CDR3 DNA sequence: TGTGCCAGCAGTCAGACTCCGGGACAGGGAGATTATGGCTACACCTTC. This gives the protein CASSQTPGQGDYGYTF.

The V and J genes are TRBV5-1 and TRBJ2-3; 8 nucleotides match TRBD1. The ends lost 3 bases at V and 3 bases at J; junction bases unmatched: 6. The germline V gene has CDR1 SGHRS and CDR2 YFSETQ. CDR3 length: 15 amino acids. The CDR3 loop reads CASSSRTGYTDTQYF. The CDR3 coding sequence is TGCGCCAGCAGCTCAAGGACAGGGTATACAGATACGCAGTATTTT.

This clonotype was recorded at least ten times. The chain carries TRBV9 and TRBJ2-4; D gene ambiguous. Trimming took off 4 bases at V and 0 bases at J, with 17 bases between the two ends. This CDR3 is 17 amino acids long. In germline, CDR1 is SGDLS, CDR2 YYNGEE. CDR3 sequence (DNA): TGTGCCAGCAGCCCAGACCCTCGACAATTAGCCAAAAACATTCAGTACTTC. This translates into CASSPDPRQLAKNIQYF. The complete variable domain, with remaining parts taken from reference TRBV9 and TRBJ2-4, reads DSGVTQTPKHLITATGQRVTLRCSPRSGDLSVYWYQQSLDQGLQFLIQYYNGEERAKGNILERFSAQQFPDLHSELNLSSLELGDSALYFCASSPDPRQLAKNIQYFGAGTRLSVL.

This clonotype was counted between two and nine times. The genes are TRBV28 and TRBJ2-1, with 7 bases matching TRBD2. V was clipped by 2 bases and J by 4 bases; unmatched bases: 11. Germline assignment: CDR1 MDHEN and CDR2 SYDVKM. The CDR3 totals 17 residues. The CDR3 sequence: CASSLAGVVSGYNEQFF. The CDR3 DNA follows: TGTGCCAGCAGTTTAGCGGGAGTGGTGTCGGGTTACAATGAGCAGTTCTTC.

This clonotype was detected many times. The CDR3 DNA follows: TGTGCCAGCAGCGTAGCGGGAGGTAACAATGAGCAGTTCTTC. It specifies CASSVAGGNNEQFF. The chain joins TRBV9 to TRBJ2-1, with TRBD2 matching over 7 bases. J was trimmed by 5 bases and V by 0 bases; bases with no gene match: 2. Germline values: CDR1 SGDLS, CDR2 YYNGEE. The CDR3 totals 14 residues. Complete variable domain (other parts from reference TRBV9 and TRBJ2-1): DSGVTQTPKHLITATGQRVTLRCSPRSGDLSVYWYQQSLDQGLQFLIQYYNGEERAKGNILERFSAQQFPDLHSELNLSSLELGDSALYFCASSVAGGNNEQFFGPGTRLTVL.

This clonotype has at least ten counts. Here the CDR3 DNA reads TGTGCCAGCAGCTTAGCGGGAGGGGGCGGCACAGATACGCAGTATTTT. It is translated as CASSLAGGGGTDTQYF. The chain combines TRBV7-8 with TRBJ2-3; D possibly uses TRBD1 or TRBD2 (7 bases each). V was shortened by 0 bases and J by 1 base, with 11 bases between the two germline ends. Germline lookup yields CDR1 SGHVS and CDR2 FQNEAQ. The CDR3 extends over 16 amino acids.

The chain is built from TRBV6-1 and TRBJ2-1; the match to TRBD2 covers 11 bases. Germline V gene sequence: CDR1 MNHNS, CDR2 SASEGT. CDR3 length: 15 residues. V trimming: 6 bases; J trimming: 5 bases; junction bases outside the gene matches: 6. CDR3 in amino acids: CASSPETSGDNEQFF. For the CDR3, the DNA is TGTGCCAGCAGCCCGGAGACTAGCGGGGACAATGAGCAGTTCTTC.

The chain carries TRBV5-5 and TRBJ1-1; D gene unclear. Deletions cut 1 base from V and 2 bases from J, with 18 bases between. The CDR3 extends over 17 amino acids. CDR1 is SGHKS, CDR2 YYEKEE, per germline (reference sequence). CDR3 amino acids: CASSLNLGRFRNTEAFF. In nucleotides, the CDR3 is TGTGCCAGCAGCTTGAACTTGGGGAGGTTCCGCAACACTGAAGCTTTCTTT.

This clonotype appeared a few times. The chain uses TRBV20-1 and TRBJ1-1, with 10 bases identical to TRBD1. The V segment lost 3 bases and the J segment 4 bases; nucleotides outside the gene matches: 5. CDR3 size: 14 residues. Germline CDR1 and CDR2: DFQATT and SNEGSKA (reference sequence). Written as DNA, the CDR3 is TGCAGTGCTAGGGGTTGGACAGGGGGCACTGAAGCTTTCTTT. Translated, it gives CSARGWTGGTEAFF.

This clonotype came up many times. The V and J genes are TRBV11-3 and TRBJ1-5; D is unresolved. Germline V gene sequence: CDR1 SGHNT, CDR2 YENEEA. This CDR3 is 13 amino acids long. V lost 1 base to trimming and J lost 7 bases, with 8 bases between them. The CDR3 nucleotides read TGTGCCAGCAGCTTAGTTTATGGCCAGCCCCAGCATTTT. This gives the protein CASSLVYGQPQHF.

At least ten counts were recorded for this clonotype. The CDR3 coding sequence is TGTGCCAGCAGCTCCGCAGGGAGTAAAAATGAAAAACTGTTTTTT. It translates to CASSSAGSKNEKLFF. The V and J genes are TRBV7-9 and TRBJ1-4; maybe TRBD1 (5 bases). Per germline, CDR1 SEHNR and CDR2 FQNEAQ (reference sequence). With 4 bases removed from V and 5 bases from J, the gap between germline ends came to 14 bases. This CDR3 is built from 15 residues.

V gene TRBV6-1 combines with J gene TRBJ2-7; a possible D gene is TRBD2 (6 bases). The CDR3 spans 15 residues. From germline, CDR1 is MNHNS and CDR2 SASEGT. The V and J ends lost 4 bases and 3 bases respectively, with 16 bases between them. CDR3 residues: CASSGLRDLFYEQYF. DNA of the CDR3: TGTGCCAGCAGTGGTCTACGGGACTTATTCTACGAGCAGTACTTC.

This clonotype was observed a handful of times. This chain uses TRBV28 with TRBJ2-1; 7 nucleotides match TRBD1. The CDR3 has 14 residues. V lost 1 base to trimming and J lost 6 bases; unmatched junction nucleotides: 3. Germline assignment: CDR1 MDHEN and CDR2 SYDVKM. The CDR3 region is CASSLFSGGNEQFF. CDR3 in DNA: TGTGCCAGCAGTTTATTCTCAGGGGGCAATGAGCAGTTCTTC.

This clonotype was picked up many times. The chain joins TRBV20-1 to TRBJ2-1; D gene unclear. The CDR3 totals 11 residues. The V end lost 0 bases, the J end lost 11 bases, and 8 bases lay between the germline ends. Germline values: CDR1 DFQATT, CDR2 SNEGSKA (reference sequence). The CDR3 DNA is TGCAGTGCTAGAGAGGCTACCCAGCAGTTCTTC. Translated: CSAREATQQFF.

The chain links TRBV3-1 to TRBJ1-1; D ambiguous. Germline loops: CDR1 LGHDT, CDR2 YNNKEL (reference sequence). The CDR3 is 13 residues long. The V end was cut by 6 bases, the J end by 4 bases, with 12 bases between. The CDR3 sequence: CASRIEGRTEAFF. The DNA for the CDR3 is TGTGCCAGCAGAATAGAAGGGCGCACTGAAGCTTTCTTT.